These 32 T cell receptor beta chains share one sample of origin, sequenced in a study of T-cell memory formation after mild COVID-19 (dated by TCRdb to the early 2020s). To prepare the library, 5' RACE was applied. Reads for this sample came from an Illumina NovaSeq 6000. In-frame beta chains were kept once TCRdb had trimmed the public reads at Q25 with fastp and called clones with MiXCR. Rows with one shared CDR3 protein collapse into an entry with the most common genes and DNA. This sample comprises more than 120,000 distinct CDR3 sequences, 15% to 20% of them detected only once. The top ten clonotypes cover 2% to 2.5% of the sample. The specimen sequenced was PBMCs or a T cell subset sorted from them (not recorded which). The receptors here all came from an adult woman who had mild COVID-19 (a few samples of this study predate the infection). The sample titles of this study are shuffled in the database, so cell type and time point are left out; the donor was told from shared clones.

This sequence joins TRBV7-9 and TRBJ1-1; D call uncertain. Germline CDR1 reads SEHNR; CDR2 reads FQNEAQ (reference sequence). The CDR3 runs to 9 residues. V was shortened by 11 bases and J by 5 bases, with 6 bases between the two germline ends. CDR3 DNA: TGTGCCGTCGGGACTGAAGCTTTCTTT. This codes for CAVGTEAFF.

V gene TRBV5-4 combines with J gene TRBJ2-3; no firm D call. The germline V gene has CDR1 SGHNT and CDR2 YYREEE (reference sequence). The CDR3 contains 15 residues. The V end was cut by 0 bases, the J end by 0 bases, with 8 bases between. The CDR3 sequence: CASSLGRGSTDTQYF. The CDR3 nucleotides are TGTGCCAGCAGCTTGGGGCGAGGCAGCACAGATACGCAGTATTTT. Full variable domain (remainder filled in from reference TRBV5-4 and TRBJ2-3): ETGVTQSPTHLIKTRGQQVTLRCSSQSGHNTVSWYQQALGQGPQFIFQYYREEENGRGNFPPRFSGLQFPNYSSELNVNALELDDSALYLCASSLGRGSTDTQYFGPGTRLTVL.

The rearrangement joins TRBV5-5 to TRBJ1-2; D may be TRBD1 (5 bases). Trimming removed 4 bases from V and 4 bases from J, with 11 bases in between. The CDR3 has 13 residues. CDR1 and CDR2 (germline): SGHKS, YYEKEE (reference sequence). Here the CDR3 reads CASSLGVIYGYTF. The CDR3 nucleotides read TGTGCCAGCAGCCTAGGGGTCATCTATGGCTACACCTTC.

This clonotype was detected once. An end of the junction does not agree with germline; a read error may underlie this. The genes are TRBV7-3 and TRBJ1-1; D is unresolved. Germline CDR1 reads SGHTA; CDR2 reads FQGTGA. The CDR3 is made up of 13 amino acids. This CDR3 is CASSFRANTEALF. In DNA, the CDR3 is TGTGCCAGCAGCTTCCGAGCGAACACTGAAGCTTTATTT.

V gene TRBV5-4 combines with J gene TRBJ1-1; 7 bases match TRBD1. Trimming took 0 bases from V and 5 from J; bases not matched to a gene: 7. The CDR3 extends over 15 amino acids. Germline V gene lookup returns CDR1 SGHNT and CDR2 YYREEE (reference sequence). This CDR3 reads CASSLALTGNTEAFF. In DNA form, the CDR3 reads TGTGCCAGCAGCTTGGCGCTGACAGGGAATACTGAAGCTTTCTTT.

V gene TRBV9 combines with J gene TRBJ2-7; 7 bases fit TRBD2. The CDR3 totals 16 residues. Per germline, CDR1 SGDLS and CDR2 YYNGEE. Trimming cost V 2 bases and J 0 bases; bases outside gene matches: 8. The CDR3 loop is CASSVAGDLSSYEQYF. CDR3 bases: TGTGCCAGCAGCGTGGCGGGGGACCTGAGCTCCTACGAGCAGTACTTC.

The gene calls are TRBV7-3 and TRBJ2-3, with no clear D. V lost 4 bases and J 3 bases, leaving 8 bases between the germline ends. The germline V gene has CDR1 SGHTA and CDR2 FQGTGA. The CDR3 spans 13 residues. The CDR3 reads CASSSQWTDTQYF. The DNA of the CDR3 is TGTGCCAGCAGCTCCCAGTGGACAGATACGCAGTATTTT. Combining the CDR3 with reference TRBV7-3 and TRBJ2-3 gives the whole variable domain GAGVSQTPSNKVTEKGKYVELRCDPISGHTALYWYRQSLGQGPEFLIYFQGTGAADDSGLPNDRFFAVRPEGSVSTLKIQRTERGDSAVYLCASSSQWTDTQYFGPGTRLTVL.

The rearrangement uses TRBV2 and TRBJ1-5; no reliable D call. This CDR3 is 12 amino acids long. Germline V gene lookup returns CDR1 SNHLY and CDR2 FYNNEI. V was pared by 3 bases and J by 9 bases, with 9 bases between. The DNA for the CDR3 is TGTGCCAGCAGTGATGAGGTCGGGCCCCAGCATTTT. This gives the protein CASSDEVGPQHF.

Only one count was recorded for this clonotype. The chain is built from TRBV24-1 and TRBJ2-3; no definite D call. The V gene lost 4 bases and the J gene lost 0 bases, with 16 bases spanning the gap. Germline CDR1 is KGHDR and CDR2 is SFDVKD. CDR3 length: 17 amino acids. The CDR3 nucleotides read TGTGCCACCAGTGACCCTCAATATGATTCTAGCACAGATACGCAGTATTTT. It specifies CATSDPQYDSSTDTQYF.

This clonotype was observed a few times. The chain has TRBV15 and TRBJ2-1; a possible D gene is TRBD2 (5 bases). The V end lost 1 base, the J end lost 10 bases, and 11 bases lay between the germline ends. CDR1 and CDR2 from the germline V gene are LNHNV and YYDKDF (reference sequence). The CDR3 spans 13 residues. This CDR3 reads CATSRVPSGEQFF. CDR3 bases: TGTGCCACCAGCAGAGTTCCAAGCGGAGAGCAGTTCTTC.

The J gene is TRBJ2-3, the V gene TRBV9; 9 bases align to TRBD2. CDR3 length: 18 amino acids. The germline CDR1 and CDR2 sequences are SGDLS and YYNGEE. The junction had 14 bases not matched to a gene; V was cut back by 2 bases and J by 4 bases. CDR3 residues: CASSVDPGLAGASDTQYF. In DNA form, the CDR3 reads TGTGCCAGCAGCGTCGATCCGGGGTTAGCGGGAGCATCAGATACGCAGTATTTT.

V gene TRBV6-5 combines with J gene TRBJ1-3; 10 bases are shared with TRBD1. V lost 0 bases and J lost 5; bases outside the gene matches: 7. The germline CDR1 and CDR2 sequences are MNHEY and SVGAGI. The CDR3 runs to 17 residues. This CDR3 reads CASSYSSGTGVRNTIYF. CDR3 coding DNA: TGTGCCAGCAGTTACTCGAGCGGGACAGGGGTTCGAAACACCATATATTTT.

This clonotype was observed a handful of times. Here the CDR3 reads CSARDPARGNEQFF. CDR3 nucleotides: TGCAGTGCTAGAGATCCGGCTAGAGGCAATGAGCAGTTCTTC. This chain links TRBV20-1 with TRBJ2-1; D is undetermined. Trimming left V 0 bases short and J 6 bases short, with 12 bases between. This CDR3 has 14 amino acids. Germline V CDR1 and CDR2: DFQATT, SNEGSKA (reference sequence).

This clonotype showed up just a few times. J is TRBJ2-7 and V is TRBV7-2, with TRBD2 matching 8 bases. The CDR3 has 14 residues. The V segment lost 1 base and the J segment 3 bases; nucleotides outside the gene matches: 2. CDR1 and CDR2 (germline): SGHTA, FQGNSA. The CDR3 DNA sequence: TGTGCCAGCAGCTTAGTTACTAGCGGCTACGAGCAGTACTTC. Protein product: CASSLVTSGYEQYF.

This clonotype appeared a single time. The chain employs TRBV9 and TRBJ2-7; D is uncertain. The V and J ends lost 0 bases and 2 bases respectively, with 21 bases between them. Germline lookup yields CDR1 SGDLS and CDR2 YYNGEE. The CDR3 length is 18 residues. The CDR3 reads CASSVVPDPSVGTYEQYF. CDR3 nucleotide sequence: TGTGCCAGCAGCGTAGTTCCGGATCCGAGCGTCGGTACCTACGAGCAGTACTTC. The full variable domain, with the rest looked up from reference TRBV9 and TRBJ2-7, is DSGVTQTPKHLITATGQRVTLRCSPRSGDLSVYWYQQSLDQGLQFLIQYYNGEERAKGNILERFSAQQFPDLHSELNLSSLELGDSALYFCASSVVPDPSVGTYEQYFGPGTRLTVT.

This clonotype appeared a few times. This sequence joins TRBV5-1 and TRBJ1-4; 10 bases agree with TRBD1. This CDR3 is built from 14 residues. Looked up from germline, CDR1 is SGHRS and CDR2 is YFSETQ. V lost 7 bases and J lost 4; bases outside the gene matches: 4. This CDR3 reads CASGGTGDNEKLFF. CDR3 nucleotide sequence: TGCGCCAGCGGCGGGACAGGGGATAATGAAAAACTGTTTTTT.

CDR3 coding DNA: TGTGCCACCAGGACTTGGGGCGCCACCGGGGAGCTGTTTTTT. Translating gives CATRTWGATGELFF. The chain is built from TRBV15 and TRBJ2-2, with a possible D match to TRBD1 (5 bases). The CDR3 sequence is 14 residues long. Germline CDR1 is LNHNV and CDR2 is YYDKDF (reference sequence). V was trimmed by 6 bases and J by 4 bases, leaving 12 bases between them.

The chain couples TRBV15 to TRBJ2-1; the D is unclear. This CDR3 comprises 11 residues. Germline V lookup: CDR1 LNHNV, CDR2 YYDKDF (reference sequence). The V gene lost 2 bases and the J gene lost 8 bases, with 4 bases spanning the gap. The CDR3 DNA reads as TGTGCCACCAGCAGATTGGATGAGCAGTTCTTC. Protein product: CATSRLDEQFF.

This clonotype was observed a few times. This chain links TRBV29-1 with TRBJ2-3; D not resolved. Trimming shortened V by 2 bases and J by 6 bases, and 12 bases separated the two germline ends. Germline CDR1 reads SQVTM; CDR2 reads ANQGSEA. CDR3 length: 13 amino acids. DNA of the CDR3: TGCAGCGTTGAAACCGCCGCCGTGGATACGCAGTATTTT. It encodes CSVETAAVDTQYF.

This clonotype has a handful of counts. The genes are TRBV29-1 and TRBJ1-2, with 12 nucleotides matching TRBD1. V gave up 4 bases and J gave up 4 bases; unmatched junction bases: 4. Germline assignment: CDR1 SQVTM and CDR2 ANQGSEA. The CDR3 spans 14 residues. Written as DNA, the CDR3 is TGCAGCGTTGGAGGGACAGGGGGCGGCTATGGCTACACCTTC. Translated, it gives CSVGGTGGGYGYTF.

This clonotype was seen a few times. The chain couples TRBV6-1 to TRBJ2-5; the D is unclear. CDR3 length: 15 amino acids. Trimming stripped 4 bases from V and 2 bases from J, with 14 bases between. Germline V gives CDR1 MNHNS, CDR2 SASEGT. CDR3 sequence (DNA): TGTGCCAGCAGTGCCACCCCTTCCGCACAAGAGACCCAGTACTTC. The encoded protein is CASSATPSAQETQYF.

The chain carries TRBV30 and TRBJ1-2; tentatively, D is TRBD1 (6 bases). Trimming stripped 2 bases from V and 2 bases from J, with 12 bases between. The CDR3 has 14 residues. Germline values: CDR1 GTSNPN, CDR2 SVGIG (reference sequence). The CDR3, as DNA: TGTGCCTGGAGTACCGGGACAAGAAACTATGGCTACACCTTC. Protein: CAWSTGTRNYGYTF.

This clonotype was seen more than once but under ten times. The V call is TRBV20-1, the J call TRBJ2-5, with D perhaps being TRBD1 or TRBD2 (5 bases each). The ends were cut back, 6 bases at V and 5 bases at J, with 25 bases in the middle. The length of the CDR3 is 16 residues. Germline V gives CDR1 DFQATT, CDR2 SNEGSKA (reference sequence). The CDR3 DNA reads TGCAGTGCCCAGCCCGAGGCCGGGGCGTTAGGGGAGACCCAGTACTTC. This gives the protein CSAQPEAGALGETQYF.

The chain employs TRBV7-2 and TRBJ2-5, with 11 positions matching TRBD2. The CDR3 covers 15 residues. V shed 5 bases, J shed 5 bases, and the junction held 7 bases outside the gene matches. Germline CDR1 is SGHTA and CDR2 is FQGNSA. CDR3 nucleotide sequence: TGTGCCAGCAGCCCCGGGACTAGCGGTATGGAGACCCAGTACTTC. Its protein product is CASSPGTSGMETQYF.

The chain recombines TRBV5-1 with TRBJ2-1; 10 bases fit TRBD2. Trimming removed 2 bases from V and 0 bases from J; junction bases left unmatched: 8. CDR3 length: 18 amino acids. Looked up from germline, CDR1 is SGHRS and CDR2 is YFSETQ. The CDR3 DNA sequence: TGCGCCAGCAGCTTTCGAAAACTAGCGGGGAGCTCCTACAATGAGCAGTTCTTC. The encoded protein is CASSFRKLAGSSYNEQFF.

Points on this clonotype: The germline gene is not matched at one end of the junction; a read error may be the cause. V and J are TRBV7-7 and TRBJ2-5, with TRBD1 identical over 7 bases. The germline CDR1 and CDR2 sequences are SSHAT and FNYEAQ (reference sequence). The CDR3 is 14 amino acids. The CDR3 nucleotides read TGTGCTAGCAGCTTAGGGGGCGTATTAGAGACCCAGTACTTC. As protein: CASSLGGVLETQYF.

The rearrangement links TRBV5-5 to TRBJ1-6; D is undetermined. Germline CDR1 SGHKS, CDR2 YYEKEE (reference sequence). With 0 bases removed from V and 3 bases from J, the gap between germline ends came to 4 bases. CDR3 length equals 14 residues. CDR3 region: CASSLVVYNSPLHF. The CDR3 nucleotides read TGTGCCAGCAGCTTGGTGGTCTATAATTCACCCCTCCACTTT.

The chain combines TRBV7-9 with TRBJ1-5; 8 nucleotides line up with TRBD1. CDR3 length: 15 residues. The germline gives CDR1 SEHNR, CDR2 FQNEAQ (reference sequence). V was clipped by 1 base and J by 4 bases; unmatched bases: 3. CDR3 bases: TGTGCCAGCAGCTTAGGGGACAGGAATAATCAGCCCCAGCATTTT. Encoded protein: CASSLGDRNNQPQHF.

This clonotype was seen only a few times. The chain links TRBV4-1 to TRBJ2-7, with 7 positions matching TRBD1. Germline V gene sequence: CDR1 MGHRA, CDR2 YSYEKL. The trim removed 8 bases at V and 7 bases at J, leaving 11 bases unmatched. This CDR3 is built from 13 residues. The CDR3 sequence is CASSRTGLEEQYF. CDR3 nucleotide sequence: TGCGCCAGCTCCCGGACAGGCCTAGAAGAGCAGTACTTC.

The chain joins TRBV4-3 to TRBJ2-1; TRBD2 matches 10 bases. The CDR3 consists of 17 residues. Germline CDR1 and CDR2: LGHNA and YSLEER. V lost 4 bases and J lost 1; bases outside the gene matches: 7. DNA for the CDR3: TGCGCCAGCAGCCCATATCTAGCGGGAGTATCCTACAATGAGCAGTTCTTC. The encoded protein is CASSPYLAGVSYNEQFF.

J is TRBJ1-5 and V is TRBV5-1; no clear D gene. This CDR3 is built from 16 residues. Trimming took 0 bases from V and 2 from J, leaving 12 bases between them. Per the germline V gene, CDR1 is SGHRS and CDR2 is YFSETQ. In DNA, the CDR3 is TGCGCCAGCAGCTTGGTCCCCGGAAGCGGCAATCAGCCCCAGCATTTT. Its translation: CASSLVPGSGNQPQHF.

This rearrangement joins TRBV24-1 to TRBJ2-3; no firm D call. V gave up 5 bases and J gave up 0 bases, with 5 bases separating them. CDR1 is KGHDR, CDR2 SFDVKD, per germline. This CDR3 has 13 amino acids. The CDR3 reads CATSAFSTDTQYF. The CDR3 DNA follows: TGTGCCACCAGTGCATTCAGCACAGATACGCAGTATTTT.